Below, 27 T cell receptor beta chains from the same sample are listed, as sequenced in a study of blood T cell repertoires in COVID-19. Sequencing was performed with immunoSEQ multiplex PCR; in TCRdb, only in-frame clones are kept and a portion is missing. The table records about 340,000 clones, roughly 90% of them present only once. Sequenced: peripheral blood. These TCRs come from a woman aged 55-69 years with COVID-19, enrolled during active disease.

The CDR3 coding sequence is TGTGCCAGTATCCTGGACAGGAACACTGAAGCTTTCTTT. Translation: CASILDRNTEAFF. The rearrangement uses TRBV19 and TRBJ1-1; maybe TRBD1 (6 bases). CDR3 length equals 13 residues. V was clipped by 7 bases and J by 1 base, with 10 bases between them. From germline, CDR1 is LNHDA and CDR2 SQIVND (reference sequence).

The V and J genes are TRBV25-1 and TRBJ1-1, with D uncertain. V dropped 3 bases and J dropped 3 bases, with 11 bases sitting between them. This CDR3 has 14 amino acids. From germline, CDR1 is MGHDK and CDR2 SYGVNS. The CDR3 DNA reads TGTGCCAGCAGTGATCCCGGGTGGGACACTGAAGCTTTCTTT. Its translation: CASSDPGWDTEAFF.

This chain uses TRBV7-2 with TRBJ1-1; 9 bases fit TRBD1. Germline values: CDR1 SGHTA, CDR2 FQGNSA. The CDR3 length is 17 residues. V shed 5 bases, J shed 0 bases, and the junction held 10 bases outside the gene matches. This CDR3 reads CASSTPPGQGMNTEAFF. In DNA form, the CDR3 reads TGTGCCAGCAGCACACCACCGGGACAGGGAATGAACACTGAAGCTTTCTTT.

The V and J genes are TRBV16 and TRBJ1-2; TRBD1 matches at 7 bases. Per the germline V gene, CDR1 is KGHSY and CDR2 is FQNENV. The V and J ends lost 1 base and 0 bases, in that order; junction bases with no gene match: 11. The CDR3 has 18 amino acids. The CDR3 DNA reads TGTGCCAGCAGCCAATGGCGGCAGGGGGGAAGTTCTAACTATGGCTACACCTTC. Its translation: CASSQWRQGGSSNYGYTF.

The V call is TRBV10-3, the J call TRBJ1-2, with 9 bases aligning to TRBD1. Germline CDR1 is ENHRY and CDR2 is SYGVKD. Losses at the gene ends were 6 bases for V and 2 bases for J; bases not matched to a gene: 10. The CDR3 runs 16 residues. The CDR3 DNA sequence: TGTGCCATCAGCGGAATCCTACAGGGGGCCAACTATGGCTACACCTTC. Translated: CAISGILQGANYGYTF.

V gene TRBV29-1 combines with J gene TRBJ1-5; TRBD1 aligns across 8 bases. V shed 6 bases, J shed 4 bases, and the junction held 5 bases outside the gene matches. Germline loops: CDR1 SQVTM, CDR2 ANQGSEA. This CDR3 has 13 amino acids. The CDR3 region is CSVAGGQNQPQHF. DNA of the CDR3: TGCAGCGTGGCAGGGGGCCAAAATCAGCCCCAGCATTTT. Based on the CDR3 plus reference TRBV29-1 and TRBJ1-5, the full variable domain is SAVISQKPSRDICQRGTSLTIQCQVDSQVTMMFWYRQQPGQSLTLIATANQGSEATYESGFVIDKFPISRPNLTFSTLTVSNMSPEDSSIYLCSVAGGQNQPQHFGDGTRLSIL.

The gene calls are TRBV13 and TRBJ2-7; 9 nucleotides agree with TRBD2. The CDR3 contains 15 residues. Germline CDR1 and CDR2: PRHDT and FYEKMQ (reference sequence). Trimming removed 0 bases from V and 3 bases from J; junction bases left unmatched: 3. CDR3 coding DNA: TGTGCCAGCAGCTTAGGGGCGGGGGGGCTCTACGAGCAGTACTTC. It yields the protein CASSLGAGGLYEQYF.

The V call is TRBV29-1, the J call TRBJ2-1; 15 nucleotides agree with TRBD2. Per germline, CDR1 SQVTM and CDR2 ANQGSEA. The CDR3 contains 20 residues. J gave up 3 bases and V 4 bases, and 16 bases lay outside the gene matches. Here the CDR3 DNA reads TGCAGCGTTGGTCAGATACGGACTAGCGGGGGGGCCCGACGCTACAATGAGCAGTTCTTC. Its protein product is CSVGQIRTSGGARRYNEQFF.

This clone was seen repeatedly, ten times or more. The J gene is TRBJ1-2, the V gene TRBV2; no firm D call. The germline V gene has CDR1 SNHLY and CDR2 FYNNEI. CDR3 length: 14 amino acids. Deletions cut 3 bases from V and 4 bases from J, with 12 bases between. In DNA, the CDR3 is TGTGCCAGCAGTGAGAGGACTTCGGGCTATGGCTACACCTTC. Translation: CASSERTSGYGYTF. Looking up the rest from reference TRBV2 and TRBJ1-2 gives the full variable domain: EPEVTQTPSHQVTQMGQEVILRCVPISNHLYFYWYRQILGQKVEFLVSFYNNEISEKSEIFDDQFSVERPDGSNFTLKIRSTKLEDSAMYFCASSERTSGYGYTFGSGTRLTVV.

The chain joins TRBV14 to TRBJ2-1; TRBD1 might be the D (6 bases). The CDR3 is made up of 15 amino acids. V dropped 3 bases and J dropped 9 bases, with 18 bases sitting between them. Germline CDR1 and CDR2: SGHDN and FVKESK. The CDR3 DNA reads as TGTGCCAGCAGCCAGGTATTAGGGGGACACACTGAGCAGTTCTTC. Amino acids: CASSQVLGGHTEQFF. Based on the CDR3 plus reference TRBV14 and TRBJ2-1, the full variable domain is EAGVTQFPSHSVIEKGQTVTLRCDPISGHDNLYWYRRVMGKEIKFLLHFVKESKQDESGMPNNRFLAERTGGTYSTLKVQPAELEDSGVYFCASSQVLGGHTEQFFGPGTRLTVL.

The V call is TRBV7-3, the J call TRBJ2-2, with 7 nucleotides matching TRBD2. The CDR3 sequence is 16 residues long. V trimming: 8 bases; J trimming: 1 base; junction bases outside the gene matches: 10. In germline, CDR1 is SGHTA, CDR2 FQGTGA. The CDR3, as DNA: TGTGCCAGCCCCCACTGGGGGGGGGTGAACACCGGGGAGCTGTTTTTT. Its translation: CASPHWGGVNTGELFF.

The gene calls are TRBV6-2 or TRBV6-3 and TRBJ1-1, with 7 bases aligning to TRBD1. Germline loops: CDR1 MNHEY, CDR2 SVGEGT. CDR3 length: 14 amino acids. The V segment lost 6 bases and the J segment 5 bases; nucleotides outside the gene matches: 9. The CDR3 region is CASSLQGTGTEAFF. CDR3 DNA: TGTGCCAGCAGCTTACAGGGGACGGGGACTGAAGCTTTCTTT.

The V and J genes are TRBV27 and TRBJ1-5, with 7 bases lining up with TRBD1. CDR1 and CDR2 from the germline V gene are MNHEY and SMNVEV (reference sequence). The length of the CDR3 is 15 residues. V dropped 2 bases and J dropped 6; count of bases not matched to a gene: 7. CDR3 DNA: TGTGCCAGCAGTTTAAACAGGGGCCTATTTCAGCCCCAGCATTTT. This gives the protein CASSLNRGLFQPQHF.

The chain recombines TRBV5-1 with TRBJ2-1; 10 nucleotides align to TRBD1. CDR1 and CDR2 from the germline V gene are SGHRS and YFSETQ. J lost 5 bases, V lost 4 bases, and 3 bases had no gene match. This CDR3 has 14 residues. The CDR3, as DNA: TGCGCCAGCAGCCTGGGACAGGGGCACAATGAGCAGTTCTTC. It is translated as CASSLGQGHNEQFF.

This clone was detected once. The chain employs TRBV10-3 and TRBJ1-6, with unresolved D. Germline values: CDR1 ENHRY, CDR2 SYGVKD. The CDR3 sequence is 14 residues long. Trimming removed 0 bases from V and 6 bases from J, with 6 bases in between. Here the CDR3 DNA reads TGTGCCATCAGTGAGTCTAAATCTAATTCACCCCTCCACTTT. This gives the protein CAISESKSNSPLHF.

CDR3 in DNA: TGTGCCAGTTCTTCAGGGTTCGGTGCCTACGAGCAGTACTTC. It yields the protein CASSSGFGAYEQYF. The J gene is TRBJ2-7, the V gene TRBV25-1; possibly TRBD1 for D (5 bases). The CDR3 covers 14 residues. V shed 9 bases and J shed 2 bases, with 17 bases lying between them. The V gene's germline CDR1 is MGHDK and CDR2 SYGVNS.

V usage is TRBV7-9 and J usage is TRBJ2-1; tentatively, D is TRBD2 (6 bases). The CDR3 spans 16 residues. V lost 6 bases to trimming and J lost 1 base, with 16 bases between them. Germline V CDR1 and CDR2: SEHNR, FQNEAQ (reference sequence). CDR3 protein: CASRPPGGESYNEQFF. The DNA for the CDR3 is TGTGCCAGCAGACCCCCTGGAGGGGAGTCCTACAATGAGCAGTTCTTC.

The V and J genes are TRBV9 and TRBJ2-3; 9 positions match TRBD2. V shed 2 bases and J 3 bases; nucleotides not matched to a gene: 7. Looked up from germline, CDR1 is SGDLS and CDR2 is YYNGEE. This CDR3 contains 16 residues. The CDR3 DNA reads as TGTGCCAGCAGCGTCGGGACTAGCTTGAGGACAGATACGCAGTATTTT. Translation: CASSVGTSLRTDTQYF.

This clone was seen a single time. This rearrangement joins TRBV2 to TRBJ2-3; 10 bases are shared with TRBD1. This CDR3 region has 16 residues. V lost 6 bases to trimming and J lost 4 bases; unmatched junction nucleotides: 10. The germline V gene has CDR1 SNHLY and CDR2 FYNNEI. The CDR3 sequence is CASRNPGDRGPDTQYF. For the CDR3, the DNA is TGTGCCAGCAGGAACCCAGGGGACAGGGGCCCAGATACGCAGTATTTT.

This clone was counted only a few times. The genes are TRBV4-2 and TRBJ2-7; TRBD2 might be the D (6 bases). Germline CDR1 reads LGHNA; CDR2 reads YNFKEQ. The CDR3 has 14 amino acids. V dropped 1 base and J dropped 3 bases, with 10 bases sitting between them. The CDR3 DNA reads TGTGCCAGCAGCCAAGGGCTAGCGAGCTACGAGCAGTACTTC. It is translated as CASSQGLASYEQYF.

This clone appeared a single time. The V gene is TRBV5-1, the J gene TRBJ2-2, with D perhaps matching TRBD1 (6 bases). CDR1 is SGHRS, CDR2 YFSETQ, per germline. CDR3 length: 14 residues. V was trimmed by 5 bases and J by 4 bases, leaving 12 bases between them. CDR3 DNA: TGCGCCAGCAGGCTTACAGGGTCCACCGGGGAGCTGTTTTTT. As protein: CASRLTGSTGELFF.

The chain carries TRBV30 and TRBJ2-5, with TRBD1 matching 11 bases. The germline V gene encodes CDR1 GTSNPN and CDR2 SVGIG (reference sequence). The trim removed 2 bases at V and 4 bases at J, leaving 12 bases unmatched. The CDR3 runs to 17 residues. This CDR3 is CAWSRSGTGGRGETQYF. The DNA of the CDR3 is TGTGCCTGGAGTAGGTCAGGGACAGGGGGTAGGGGAGAGACCCAGTACTTC. Complete variable domain (other parts from reference TRBV30 and TRBJ2-5): SQTIHQWPATLVQPVGSPLSLECTVEGTSNPNLYWYRQAAGRGLQLLFYSVGIGQISSEVPQNLSASRPQDRQFILSSKKLLLSDSGFYLCAWSRSGTGGRGETQYFGPGTRLLVL.

The chain uses TRBV30 and TRBJ1-6, with TRBD1 as a possible D gene (6 bases). The CDR3 extends over 13 amino acids. From germline, CDR1 is GTSNPN and CDR2 SVGIG (reference sequence). Trimming removed 7 bases at V and 11 bases at J, with 18 bases between. For the CDR3, the DNA is TGTGCCTATTCGGACAGCGATGGGGCACCCCTCCACTTT. Translation gives CAYSDSDGAPLHF.

In its sample, this clone was seen once. The V and J genes are TRBV5-4 and TRBJ2-7, with 8 bases matching TRBD1. Germline V gene lookup returns CDR1 SGHNT and CDR2 YYREEE (reference sequence). V shed 4 bases, J shed 5 bases, and the junction held 17 bases outside the gene matches. The CDR3 extends over 17 amino acids. CDR3 sequence reads: CASSPPPGQDLRDEQYF. The CDR3 DNA reads TGTGCCAGCAGCCCTCCCCCGGGACAGGACCTTCGGGACGAGCAGTACTTC.

This chain joins TRBV4-1 and TRBJ2-2; D possibly corresponds to TRBD1 (6 bases). Germline lookup yields CDR1 MGHRA and CDR2 YSYEKL. V was cut by 1 base and J by 5 bases, with 8 bases left in between. CDR3 length equals 14 residues. Here the CDR3 DNA reads TGCGCCAGCAGCCAAGTAGGGGGTACCGGGGAGCTGTTTTTT. Translating gives CASSQVGGTGELFF.

The genes are TRBV10-2 and TRBJ1-1; 8 bases align to TRBD1. The CDR3 spans 15 residues. In germline, CDR1 is WSHSY, CDR2 SAAADI. Trimming cost V 6 bases and J 3 bases; bases outside gene matches: 9. The CDR3 coding sequence is TGCGCCAGCAGCCTCCAGACAGGGGCCTACACTGAAGCTTTCTTT. It yields the protein CASSLQTGAYTEAFF.

V is TRBV9 and J is TRBJ1-1; no firm D call. The CDR3 runs 13 residues. Germline values: CDR1 SGDLS, CDR2 YYNGEE. The V end was cut by 4 bases, the J end by 5 bases, with 12 bases between. DNA for the CDR3: TGTGCCAGCAGCTATACTTCCGAGACTGAAGCTTTCTTT. Its protein product is CASSYTSETEAFF. Filled out from reference TRBV9 and TRBJ1-1, the complete variable domain reads DSGVTQTPKHLITATGQRVTLRCSPRSGDLSVYWYQQSLDQGLQFLIQYYNGEERAKGNILERFSAQQFPDLHSELNLSSLELGDSALYFCASSYTSETEAFFGQGTRLTVV.